The source of this T cell receptor (beta chain) is a study of T-cell memory formation after mild COVID-19. Looking at the study overall: Largely, TCR clusters stayed within a single donor.

MiXCR, run by TCRdb on the 5' RACE reads, gives a single entry per CDR3 protein. This sample yields some 180,000 distinct CDR3 sequences, of which approximately 17% are seen a single time; under 4.5% belongs to the top ten. This clonotype showed up just a few times. Its cognate antigen is unknown. Study conclusions and caveats: A balance of CD4 and CD8 characterized clones contracting day 15 to 85, whereas later expanders leaned CD4+. SARS-CoV-2 specificity was not confirmed for second-wave clones peaking on day 37.

Germline CDR1 and CDR2: MNHEY and SVGEGT. This CDR3 is built from 14 residues. V was clipped by 6 bases and J by 3 bases; unmatched bases: 7. The clonotype originates from a man aged 18 to 30 who had mild COVID-19 (a few samples of this study predate the infection). Cell type and time point are not known. The sequenced sample was PBMCs or a T cell subset sorted from them (not recorded which). The rearrangement links TRBV6-2 or TRBV6-3 to TRBJ1-2, with 7 bases lining up with TRBD1. The CDR3 DNA sequence: TGTGCCAGCAGGAGGACAGGAGAATACTATGGCTACACCTTC. It is translated as CASRRTGEYYGYTF.